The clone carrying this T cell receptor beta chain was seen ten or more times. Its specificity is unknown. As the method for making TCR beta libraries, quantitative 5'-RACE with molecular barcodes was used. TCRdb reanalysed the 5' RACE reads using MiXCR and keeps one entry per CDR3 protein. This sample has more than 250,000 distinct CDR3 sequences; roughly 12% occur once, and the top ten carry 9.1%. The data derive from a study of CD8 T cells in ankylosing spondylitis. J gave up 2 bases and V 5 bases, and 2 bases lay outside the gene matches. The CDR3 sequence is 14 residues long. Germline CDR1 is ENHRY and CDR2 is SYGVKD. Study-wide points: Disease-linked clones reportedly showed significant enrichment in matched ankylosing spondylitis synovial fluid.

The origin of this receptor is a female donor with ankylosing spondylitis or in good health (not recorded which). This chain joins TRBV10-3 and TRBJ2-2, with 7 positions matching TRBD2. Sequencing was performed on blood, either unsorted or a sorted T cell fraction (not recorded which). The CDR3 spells CAISSGANTGELFF. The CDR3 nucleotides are TGTGCCATCAGTAGCGGGGCTAACACCGGGGAGCTGTTTTTT.